The following is a T cell receptor beta chain sequence with its context. The antigen remains undetermined. The sample comes from a study of persistence of HIV-infected CD4 T cells. The immunoSEQ assay was version 4, run in survey mode. Measured with immunoSEQ multiplex PCR; TCRdb has only the in-frame clones, and not every one. The table lists 25,000 to 40,000 clones, roughly four fifths of them singletons. The stimulus was an HIV-1 Gag 15-mer peptide pool, roughly 1 ug/peptide/mL. Sorted nonresponding memory CD4+ T cells were CD40L-negative, CD69-negative, CD45RO-high. Donors had CD4+ T cell counts above 400 cells/uL and were CMV-seropositive. Findings and caveats of the study: Degenerate expanded CDR3beta sequences were enriched among CMV- and Gag-responding cells. Compared with CD3/CD28-stimulated cells, CMV- and Gag-responding cells showed lower TCRbeta richness.

Specimen: CD4+ T cells sorted from PBMCs after approximately 19-hour stimulation, collected from a patient who received antiretroviral therapy. The receptor's source is an adult woman with HIV who was CMV-seropositive.

The CDR3 protein is CASSWTENTEAFF. CDR3 nucleotides: TGCGCCAGCAGCTGGACAGAGAACACTGAAGCTTTCTTT. The gene calls are TRBV5-1 and TRBJ1-1; maybe TRBD1 (6 bases). Germline CDR1 SGHRS, CDR2 YFSETQ. V lost 3 bases, J lost 1 base, and 7 bases lay in between. The CDR3 covers 13 residues.